This T cell receptor (beta chain) was retrieved from a study of metastatic and nonmetastatic thyroid tumors. Study background: Repertoires from blood and tumor or nodule tissue of malignant and benign thyroid patients were compared.

Authors' data handling: Clinicopathological groups differed in CDR3, with these differences serving to build a distant-metastasis classifier for papillary thyroid cancer. TCRdb reprocessed the PCR reads using MiXCR. The authors' filters were not applied to this entry. The profile shows under 75,000 clones, more than 15% of them singletons. This clone was picked up many times. Its antigen is not known. The length of the CDR3 is 14 residues. V lost 2 bases to trimming and J lost 5 bases; unmatched junction nucleotides: 2. Germline V lookup: CDR1 MNHEY, CDR2 SMNVEV (reference sequence). Nobody among the patients had been given any treatment before thyroid surgery. General study points: The reported finding was significantly higher TCR beta diversity in malignant thyroid tumors relative to benign nodules, in blood and tumor.

This rearrangement joins TRBV27 to TRBJ1-5; 8 bases line up with TRBD1. The receptor's source is a female donor with papillary thyroid cancer or a benign thyroid nodule (not recorded which). Some clones in this sample may be carry-over from other donors' samples. Sequenced: blood. This chain's CDR3 is CASSLQGAHQPQHF. CDR3 coding DNA: TGTGCCAGCAGTTTACAGGGGGCCCATCAGCCCCAGCATTTT.